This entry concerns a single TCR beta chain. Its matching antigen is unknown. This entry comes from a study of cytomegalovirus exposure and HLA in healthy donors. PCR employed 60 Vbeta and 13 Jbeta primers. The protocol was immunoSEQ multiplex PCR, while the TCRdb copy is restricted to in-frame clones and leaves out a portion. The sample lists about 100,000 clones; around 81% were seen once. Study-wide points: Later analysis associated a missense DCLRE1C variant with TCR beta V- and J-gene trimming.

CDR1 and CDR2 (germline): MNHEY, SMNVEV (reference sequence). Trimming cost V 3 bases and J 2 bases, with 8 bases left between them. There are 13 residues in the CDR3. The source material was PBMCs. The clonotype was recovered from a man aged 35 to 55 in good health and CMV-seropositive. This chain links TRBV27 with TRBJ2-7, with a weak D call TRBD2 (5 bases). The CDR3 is CASSFGSTYEQYF. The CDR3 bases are TGTGCCAGCAGTTTTGGGAGCACCTACGAGCAGTACTTC.